This T cell receptor beta chain was documented in a study of blood T cell repertoires in COVID-19. Study information: Material from acute and convalescent COVID-19 was sourced from the United States, Italy and Spain. The cDNA or gDNA used as material had been derived from T cells, B-cell-depleted T cells, or PBMCs.

The study drew participants aged about 18 to 89 years from 20 to 30 US areas. Participants' own reports of clinical history determined their cohort assignment. Measured with immunoSEQ multiplex PCR; TCRdb has only the in-frame clones, and not every one. The data hold around 280,000 clones, with under 90% observed a single time. In germline, CDR1 is SNHLY, CDR2 FYNNEI. The length of the CDR3 is 17 residues. Trimming took off 4 bases at V and 5 bases at J, with 23 bases between the two ends. This chain links TRBV2 with TRBJ2-5; unclear D gene. Sequencing was performed on PBMCs or T cells enriched from blood (not recorded which). This TCR was recovered from a woman in her thirties or forties who had recovered from COVID-19. CDR3 DNA: TGTGCCAGCAGTGGGAGCTCCGACCGGCCAATTGCGGAGACCCAGTACTTC. As protein: CASSGSSDRPIAETQYF.